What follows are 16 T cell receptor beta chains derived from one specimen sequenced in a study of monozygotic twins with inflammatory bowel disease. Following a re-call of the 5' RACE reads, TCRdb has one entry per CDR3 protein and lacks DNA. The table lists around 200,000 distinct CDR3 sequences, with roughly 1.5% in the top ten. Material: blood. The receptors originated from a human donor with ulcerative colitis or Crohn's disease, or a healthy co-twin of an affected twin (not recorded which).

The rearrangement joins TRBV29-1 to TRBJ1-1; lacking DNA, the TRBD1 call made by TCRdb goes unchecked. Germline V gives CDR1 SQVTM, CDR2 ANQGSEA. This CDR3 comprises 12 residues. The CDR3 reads CSVGTGRTEAFF.

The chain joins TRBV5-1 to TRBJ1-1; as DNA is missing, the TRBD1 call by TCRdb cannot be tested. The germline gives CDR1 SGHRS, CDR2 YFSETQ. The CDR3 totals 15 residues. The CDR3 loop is CASSLEEGAIAEAFF. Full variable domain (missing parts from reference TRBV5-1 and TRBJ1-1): KAGVTQTPRYLIKTRGQQVTLSCSPISGHRSVSWYQQTPGQGLQFLFEYFSETQRNKGNFPGRFSGRQFSNSRSEMNVSTLELGDSALYLCASSLEEGAIAEAFFGQGTRLTVV.

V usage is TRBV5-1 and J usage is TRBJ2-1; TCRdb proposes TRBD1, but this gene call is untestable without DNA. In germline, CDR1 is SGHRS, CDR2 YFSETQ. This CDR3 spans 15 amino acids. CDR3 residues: CASYQGASVYNEQFF.

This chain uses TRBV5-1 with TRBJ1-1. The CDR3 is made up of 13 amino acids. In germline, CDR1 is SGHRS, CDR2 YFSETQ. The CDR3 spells CASSGNTNTEAFF.

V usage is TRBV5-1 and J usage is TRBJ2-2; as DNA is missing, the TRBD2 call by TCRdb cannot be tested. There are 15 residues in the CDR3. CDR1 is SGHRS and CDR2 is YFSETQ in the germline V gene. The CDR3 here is CASSELAGDTGELFF.

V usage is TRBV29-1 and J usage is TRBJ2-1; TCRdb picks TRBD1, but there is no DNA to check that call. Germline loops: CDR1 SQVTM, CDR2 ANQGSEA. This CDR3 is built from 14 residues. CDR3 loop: CSVEPRTGRNEQFF.

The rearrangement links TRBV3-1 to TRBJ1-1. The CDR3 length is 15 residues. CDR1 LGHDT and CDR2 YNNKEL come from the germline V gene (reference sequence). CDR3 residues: CASSQGNWMNTEAFF.

The CDR3: CASGPAVNHEQYF. The rearrangement uses TRBV5-1 and TRBJ2-7; TCRdb gives TRBD2 as the D gene, but with no DNA this cannot be confirmed. The germline V gene encodes CDR1 SGHRS and CDR2 YFSETQ. The CDR3 consists of 13 residues.

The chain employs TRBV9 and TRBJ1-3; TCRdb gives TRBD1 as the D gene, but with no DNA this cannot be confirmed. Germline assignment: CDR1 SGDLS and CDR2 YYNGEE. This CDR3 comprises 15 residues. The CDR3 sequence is CASSHRGYSGNTIYF.

The CDR3 loop reads CASSLGQPQDTQYF. The rearrangement links TRBV5-1 to TRBJ2-3; TCRdb calls TRBD1, which cannot be checked without DNA. The CDR3 is 14 amino acids. The germline gives CDR1 SGHRS, CDR2 YFSETQ. Filled out from reference TRBV5-1 and TRBJ2-3, the complete variable domain reads KAGVTQTPRYLIKTRGQQVTLSCSPISGHRSVSWYQQTPGQGLQFLFEYFSETQRNKGNFPGRFSGRQFSNSRSEMNVSTLELGDSALYLCASSLGQPQDTQYFGPGTRLTVL.

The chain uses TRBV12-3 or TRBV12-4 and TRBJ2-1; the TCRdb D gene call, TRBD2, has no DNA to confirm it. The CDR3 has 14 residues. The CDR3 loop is CASSLGGGWNEQFF.

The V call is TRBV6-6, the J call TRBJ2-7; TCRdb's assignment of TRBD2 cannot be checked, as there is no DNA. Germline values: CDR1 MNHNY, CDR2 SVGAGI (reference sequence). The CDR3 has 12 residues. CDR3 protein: CASSYSAGEQYF.

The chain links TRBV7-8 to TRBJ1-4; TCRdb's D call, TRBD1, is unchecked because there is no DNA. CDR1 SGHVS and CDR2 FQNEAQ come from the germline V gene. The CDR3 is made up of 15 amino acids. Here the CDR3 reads CASSSGRGTNEKLFF. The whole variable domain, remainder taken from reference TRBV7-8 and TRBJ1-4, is GAGVSQSPRYKVAKRGQDVALRCDPISGHVSLFWYQQALGQGPEFLTYFQNEAQLDKSGLPSDRFFAERPEGSVSTLKIQRTQQEDSAVYLCASSSGRGTNEKLFFGSGTQLSVL.

CDR3 amino acids: CASSLSPSTGGTPLHF. The V and J genes are TRBV5-5 and TRBJ1-6; with no DNA, the TCRdb D assignment of TRBD1 cannot be verified. Germline V gene data show CDR1 as SGHKS and CDR2 as YYEKEE (reference sequence). This CDR3 spans 16 amino acids.

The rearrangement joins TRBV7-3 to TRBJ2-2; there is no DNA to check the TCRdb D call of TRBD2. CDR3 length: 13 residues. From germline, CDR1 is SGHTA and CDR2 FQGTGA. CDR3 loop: CASASEGTGELFF.

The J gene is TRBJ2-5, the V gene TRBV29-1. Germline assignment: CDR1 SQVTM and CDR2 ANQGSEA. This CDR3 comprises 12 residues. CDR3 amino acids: CSVDLYQETQYF. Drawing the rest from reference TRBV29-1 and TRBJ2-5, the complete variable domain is SAVISQKPSRDICQRGTSLTIQCQVDSQVTMMFWYRQQPGQSLTLIATANQGSEATYESGFVIDKFPISRPNLTFSTLTVSNMSPEDSSIYLCSVDLYQETQYFGPGTRLLVL.